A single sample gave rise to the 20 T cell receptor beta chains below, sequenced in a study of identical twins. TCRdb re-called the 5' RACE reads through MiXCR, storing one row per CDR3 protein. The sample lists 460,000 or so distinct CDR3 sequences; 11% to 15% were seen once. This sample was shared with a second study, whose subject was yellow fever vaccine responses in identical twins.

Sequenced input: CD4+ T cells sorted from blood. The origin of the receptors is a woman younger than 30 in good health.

The DNA for the CDR3 is TGTGCCAGCAGTTACTCCGGTGGGGCGTGGAGCACAGATACGCAGTATTTT. Its translation is CASSYSGGAWSTDTQYF. V is TRBV6-5 and J is TRBJ2-3; possibly TRBD1 for D (5 bases). This CDR3 contains 17 residues. CDR1 MNHEY and CDR2 SVGAGI come from the germline V gene. The V end was cut by 0 bases, the J end by 0 bases, with 13 bases between.

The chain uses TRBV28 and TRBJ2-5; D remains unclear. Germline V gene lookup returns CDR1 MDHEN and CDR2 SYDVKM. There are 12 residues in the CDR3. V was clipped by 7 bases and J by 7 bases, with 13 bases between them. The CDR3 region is CASTTSMLTQYF. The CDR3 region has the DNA TGTGCCAGCACCACCTCCATGTTGACCCAGTACTTC.

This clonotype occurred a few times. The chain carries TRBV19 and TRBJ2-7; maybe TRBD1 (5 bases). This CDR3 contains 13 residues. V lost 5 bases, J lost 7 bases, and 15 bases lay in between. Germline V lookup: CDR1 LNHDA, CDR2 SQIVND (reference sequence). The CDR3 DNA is TGTGCCAGTAGTCACCGACAGAATAGGGAGCAGTACTTC. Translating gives CASSHRQNREQYF.

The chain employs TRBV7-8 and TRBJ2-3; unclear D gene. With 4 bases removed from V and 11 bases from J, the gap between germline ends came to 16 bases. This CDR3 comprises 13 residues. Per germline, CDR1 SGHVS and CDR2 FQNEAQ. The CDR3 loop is CASSSSFPSMQYF. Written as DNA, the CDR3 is TGTGCCAGCAGCTCTTCTTTTCCCTCGATGCAGTATTTT.

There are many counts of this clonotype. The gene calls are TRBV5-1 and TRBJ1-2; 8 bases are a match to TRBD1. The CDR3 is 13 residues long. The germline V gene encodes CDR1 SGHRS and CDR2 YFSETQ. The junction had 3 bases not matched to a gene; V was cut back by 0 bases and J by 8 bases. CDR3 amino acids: CASSLGQGSGYTF. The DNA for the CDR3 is TGCGCCAGCAGCTTGGGACAGGGGTCAGGCTACACCTTC.

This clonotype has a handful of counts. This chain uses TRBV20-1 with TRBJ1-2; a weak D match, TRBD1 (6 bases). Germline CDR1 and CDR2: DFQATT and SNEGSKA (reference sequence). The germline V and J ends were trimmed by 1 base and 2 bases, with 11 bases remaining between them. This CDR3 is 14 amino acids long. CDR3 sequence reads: CSARGSTGNYGYTF. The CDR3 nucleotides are TGCAGTGCTAGAGGAAGCACAGGGAACTATGGCTACACCTTC.

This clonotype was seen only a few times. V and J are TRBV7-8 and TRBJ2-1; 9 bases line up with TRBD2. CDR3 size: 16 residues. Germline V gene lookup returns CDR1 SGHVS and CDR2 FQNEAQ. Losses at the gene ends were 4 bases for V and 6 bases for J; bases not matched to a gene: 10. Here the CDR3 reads CASSSPGSGRINEQFF. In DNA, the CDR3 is TGTGCCAGCAGCTCCCCCGGTAGCGGGAGAATCAATGAGCAGTTCTTC.

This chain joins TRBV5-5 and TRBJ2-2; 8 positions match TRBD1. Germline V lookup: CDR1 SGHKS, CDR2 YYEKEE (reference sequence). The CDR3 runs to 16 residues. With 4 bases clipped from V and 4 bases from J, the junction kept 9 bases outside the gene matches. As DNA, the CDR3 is TGTGCCAGCAGCATTGACCCAGGGGGCTTCACCGGGGAGCTGTTTTTT. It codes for CASSIDPGGFTGELFF.

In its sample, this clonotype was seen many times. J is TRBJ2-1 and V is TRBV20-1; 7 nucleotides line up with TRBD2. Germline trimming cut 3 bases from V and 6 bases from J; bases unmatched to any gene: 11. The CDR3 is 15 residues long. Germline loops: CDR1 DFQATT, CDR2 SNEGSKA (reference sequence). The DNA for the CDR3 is TGCAGTGCTAGGTCCGGGACTAAATCTTCCAATGAGCAGTTCTTC. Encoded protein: CSARSGTKSSNEQFF.

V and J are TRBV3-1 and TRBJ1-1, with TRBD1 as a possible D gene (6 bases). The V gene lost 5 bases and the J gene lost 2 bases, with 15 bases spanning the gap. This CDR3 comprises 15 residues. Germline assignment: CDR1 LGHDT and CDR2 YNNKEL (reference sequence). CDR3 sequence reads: CASSWGRGVNTEAFF. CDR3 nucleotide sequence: TGTGCCAGCAGCTGGGGGCGGGGGGTCAACACTGAAGCTTTCTTT.

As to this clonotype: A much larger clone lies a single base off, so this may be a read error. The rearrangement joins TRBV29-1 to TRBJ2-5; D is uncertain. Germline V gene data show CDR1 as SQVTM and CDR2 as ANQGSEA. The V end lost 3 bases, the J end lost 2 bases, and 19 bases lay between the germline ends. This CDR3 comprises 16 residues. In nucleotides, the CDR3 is TGCAGCGTTGACGCACACGGTCCAGCGTCTCAAGAGACCCAGTACTTC. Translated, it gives CSVDAHGPASQETQYF.

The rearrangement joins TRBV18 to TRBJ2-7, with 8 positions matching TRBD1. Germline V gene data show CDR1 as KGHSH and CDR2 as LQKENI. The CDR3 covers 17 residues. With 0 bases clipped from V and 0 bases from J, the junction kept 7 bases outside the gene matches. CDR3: CASSPPRTGPSSYEQYF. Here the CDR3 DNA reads TGTGCCAGCTCACCACCCAGGACAGGGCCGAGCTCCTACGAGCAGTACTTC.

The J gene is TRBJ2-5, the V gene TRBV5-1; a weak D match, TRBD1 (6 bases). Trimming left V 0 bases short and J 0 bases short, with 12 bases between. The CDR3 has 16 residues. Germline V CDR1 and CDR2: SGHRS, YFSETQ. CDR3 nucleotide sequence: TGCGCCAGCAGCTTGGTGGTTACAGGGAACCAAGAGACCCAGTACTTC. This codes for CASSLVVTGNQETQYF.

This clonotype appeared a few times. In DNA, the CDR3 is TGCGCCAGCAGCCAAGTACCCCTCTGGTTGCCTAGCGGGTCCACAGATACGCAGTATTTT. Its protein is CASSQVPLWLPSGSTDTQYF. This rearrangement joins TRBV4-3 to TRBJ2-3, with TRBD2 identical over 8 bases. The length of the CDR3 is 20 residues. V dropped 1 base and J dropped 2; count of bases not matched to a gene: 17. In germline, CDR1 is LGHNA, CDR2 YSLEER.

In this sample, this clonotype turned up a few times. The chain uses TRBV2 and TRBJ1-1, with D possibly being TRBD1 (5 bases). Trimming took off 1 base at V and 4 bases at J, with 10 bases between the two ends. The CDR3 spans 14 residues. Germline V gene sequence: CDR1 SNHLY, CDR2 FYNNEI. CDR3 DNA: TGTGCCAGCAGTGAAGACCTGGGGACCACTGAAGCTTTCTTT. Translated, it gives CASSEDLGTTEAFF. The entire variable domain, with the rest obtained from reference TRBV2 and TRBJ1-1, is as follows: EPEVTQTPSHQVTQMGQEVILRCVPISNHLYFYWYRQILGQKVEFLVSFYNNEISEKSEIFDDQFSVERPDGSNFTLKIRSTKLEDSAMYFCASSEDLGTTEAFFGQGTRLTVV.

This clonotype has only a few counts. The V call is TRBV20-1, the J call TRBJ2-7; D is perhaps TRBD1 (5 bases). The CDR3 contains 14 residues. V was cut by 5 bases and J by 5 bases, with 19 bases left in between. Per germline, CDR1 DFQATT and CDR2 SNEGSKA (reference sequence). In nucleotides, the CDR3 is TGCAGTGCTGTCGCGACGGTTGGGGCCAACGAGCAGTACTTC. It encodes CSAVATVGANEQYF.

Here the CDR3 DNA reads TGCAGCGTTGAAGATAGTGGGGCGAACACCGGGGAGCTGTTTTTT. It translates to CSVEDSGANTGELFF. This chain connects TRBV29-1 to TRBJ2-2, with no clear D. The CDR3 consists of 15 residues. Between the trimmed V and J ends, which lost 0 bases and 0 bases, there was a span of 8 bases. Germline V gene sequence: CDR1 SQVTM, CDR2 ANQGSEA.

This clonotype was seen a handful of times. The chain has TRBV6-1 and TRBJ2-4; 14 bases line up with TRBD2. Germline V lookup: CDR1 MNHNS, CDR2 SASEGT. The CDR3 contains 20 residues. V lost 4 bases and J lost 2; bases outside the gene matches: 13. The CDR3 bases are TGTGCCAGCAGTGTTCTTCCTAAGACTAGCGGGGGGGCTTCCAAAAACATTCAGTACTTC. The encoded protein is CASSVLPKTSGGASKNIQYF.

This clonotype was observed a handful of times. The chain's CDR3 is CSAIWSLGYYEQYF. The CDR3 DNA sequence: TGCAGTGCTATCTGGTCCCTTGGCTACTACGAGCAGTACTTC. The chain employs TRBV20-1 and TRBJ2-7, with no clear D. Germline CDR1 reads DFQATT; CDR2 reads SNEGSKA (reference sequence). The CDR3 sequence is 14 residues long. Deletions cut 4 bases from V and 3 bases from J, with 16 bases between.

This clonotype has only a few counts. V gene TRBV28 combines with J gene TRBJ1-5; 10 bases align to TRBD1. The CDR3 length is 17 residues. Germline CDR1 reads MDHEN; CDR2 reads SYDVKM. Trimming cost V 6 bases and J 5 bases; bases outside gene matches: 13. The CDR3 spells CASSRTTGTGVHQPQHF. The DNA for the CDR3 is TGTGCCAGCAGCCGGACTACCGGGACAGGGGTCCATCAGCCCCAGCATTTT.